This T cell receptor beta chain derives from a study of OX40 agonist ivuxolimab in advanced cancers. General study findings and limits: Clonal expansion was among the lowest in partial responders at 0.1-3.0 mg/kg, especially CD8+. Low normalized T-cell clonal expansion was additionally recorded for some nonresponders.

The V gene lost 0 bases and the J gene lost 4 bases, with 11 bases spanning the gap. Per the germline V gene, CDR1 is SGDLS and CDR2 is YYNGEE. This CDR3 contains 15 residues. Turning to this clone: Antigen: not known.

A history of autoimmune disease or systemic immunosuppression excluded patients. Data came from immunoSEQ multiplex PCR; TCRdb stores just in-frame clones and leaves some out. The sample has about 84,000 clones, 90% to 95% seen once. Sequences were derived from CD4+ or CD8+ T cells sorted from blood, sampled in a trial of the OX40 agonist ivuxolimab. The receptor comes from an adult with an advanced solid tumor such as melanoma, head and neck, liver or kidney cancer. This chain joins TRBV9 and TRBJ1-3; no reliable D call. Here the CDR3 reads CASSVDGRRGNTIYF. The DNA for the CDR3 is TGTGCCAGCAGCGTAGATGGCAGGCGGGGAAACACCATATATTTT.